A single sample is the source of the 25 T cell receptor beta chains below, sequenced in a study of blood T cell repertoires in COVID-19. Data came from immunoSEQ multiplex PCR; TCRdb stores just in-frame clones and leaves some out. Found here are around 33,000 clones, about 92% of them singletons; the top ten hold roughly a fifth. The sample comprised peripheral blood. These receptors were taken from a man older than 75 with acute or convalescent COVID-19.

V is TRBV19 and J is TRBJ1-1, with D perhaps matching TRBD1 (5 bases). The CDR3 loop spans 15 amino acids. Trimming stripped 2 bases from V and 3 bases from J, with 13 bases between. Looked up from germline, CDR1 is LNHDA and CDR2 is SQIVND (reference sequence). The CDR3, as DNA: TGTGCCAGTAGTATACCGGCAGGGAGGGACACTGAAGCTTTCTTT. It translates to CASSIPAGRDTEAFF.

The J gene is TRBJ2-3, the V gene TRBV3-1 (or the pseudogene TRBV3-2), with a tentative D call TRBD1 (5 bases). The CDR3 loop spans 14 amino acids. V was pared by 5 bases and J by 2 bases, with 11 bases between. Per germline, CDR1 LGHDT and CDR2 YNNKEL (reference sequence). This CDR3 reads CASSSSTVTDTQYF. CDR3 in DNA: TGTGCCAGCAGCTCTTCGACAGTCACAGATACGCAGTATTTT.

This chain's CDR3 is CASSLAGVGTGYEQYF. The CDR3 region has the DNA TGCGCCAGCAGCTTGGCCGGGGTCGGGACAGGGTACGAGCAGTACTTC. The chain combines TRBV5-1 with TRBJ2-7, with 9 positions matching TRBD1. Germline CDR1 is SGHRS and CDR2 is YFSETQ. This CDR3 is 16 amino acids long. V shed 0 bases, J shed 4 bases, and the junction held 8 bases outside the gene matches.

The V and J genes are TRBV7-7 and TRBJ2-5, with 7 positions matching TRBD1. V was pared by 2 bases and J by 5 bases, with 8 bases of the junction left unmatched. This CDR3 region has 15 residues. From germline, CDR1 is SSHAT and CDR2 FNYEAQ (reference sequence). Written as DNA, the CDR3 is TGTGCCAGCAGCTTAACCGGGACAGTGGGGGAGACCCAGTACTTC. Amino acid sequence: CASSLTGTVGETQYF.

The chain carries TRBV6-5 and TRBJ1-5; 7 bases line up with TRBD1. This CDR3 has 15 amino acids. V trimming: 8 bases; J trimming: 0 bases; junction bases outside the gene matches: 7. Germline V lookup: CDR1 MNHEY, CDR2 SVGAGI. The DNA of the CDR3 is TGTGCCAGCGGGACCGGGACAGATAGCAATCAGCCCCAGCATTTT. This codes for CASGTGTDSNQPQHF.

V is TRBV5-5 and J is TRBJ1-1; 9 bases agree with TRBD1. CDR1 SGHKS and CDR2 YYEKEE come from the germline V gene (reference sequence). V lost 3 bases to trimming and J lost 5 bases; unmatched junction nucleotides: 5. CDR3 length: 14 amino acids. The CDR3 reads CASSYRGLRTEAFF. CDR3 sequence (DNA): TGTGCCAGCAGCTACAGGGGGCTTCGGACTGAAGCTTTCTTT.

The rearrangement uses TRBV6-5 and TRBJ2-2, with TRBD1 identical over 10 bases. The germline V gene encodes CDR1 MNHEY and CDR2 SVGAGI. This CDR3 is built from 14 residues. V lost 6 bases to trimming and J lost 5 bases; unmatched junction nucleotides: 3. The CDR3, as DNA: TGTGCCAGCAGCCGACAGGGGGCAACCGGGGAGCTGTTTTTT. Translation: CASSRQGATGELFF.

The chain employs TRBV10-2 and TRBJ2-1, with 7 bases fitting TRBD2. With 3 bases clipped from V and 2 bases from J, the junction kept 1 base outside the gene matches. Germline lookup yields CDR1 WSHSY and CDR2 SAAADI. CDR3 size: 14 residues. CDR3 in amino acids: CASSDGTTYNEQFF. As DNA, the CDR3 is TGCGCCAGCAGTGACGGGACTACCTACAATGAGCAGTTCTTC.

The chain employs TRBV7-9 and TRBJ1-2; 10 bases agree with TRBD1. This CDR3 comprises 14 residues. Germline lookup yields CDR1 SEHNR and CDR2 FQNEAQ (reference sequence). Unmatched junction bases numbered 5, after V lost 3 bases and J lost 7 bases. CDR3 region: CASSFSGTGAGYTF. The DNA of the CDR3 is TGTGCCAGCAGCTTTTCCGGGACAGGGGCTGGCTACACCTTC.

The chain employs TRBV5-8 and TRBJ1-1; D remains unclear. V dropped 3 bases and J dropped 4 bases, with 13 bases sitting between them. CDR3 size: 14 residues. Germline V gene data show CDR1 as SGHTS and CDR2 as YDEGEE. CDR3: CASSWLEGLTEAFF. The CDR3 DNA is TGTGCCAGCAGCTGGTTGGAGGGCCTCACTGAAGCTTTCTTT.

V usage is TRBV11-2 and J usage is TRBJ2-7; 8 positions agree with TRBD1. The germline gives CDR1 SGHAT, CDR2 FQNNGV. V lost 5 bases and J lost 3; bases outside the gene matches: 12. This CDR3 contains 16 residues. The CDR3 loop reads CASSRSPGQVNYEQYF. The DNA for the CDR3 is TGTGCCAGCAGCCGATCGCCGGGACAGGTTAACTACGAGCAGTACTTC.

The gene calls are TRBV2 and TRBJ1-5; 10 bases agree with TRBD1. Germline CDR1 and CDR2: SNHLY and FYNNEI. This CDR3 has 14 residues. V shed 6 bases and J 6 bases; nucleotides not matched to a gene: 5. The CDR3 sequence is CASRGTGESQPQHF. Here the CDR3 DNA reads TGTGCCAGCAGGGGGACAGGGGAGAGTCAGCCCCAGCATTTT.

V usage is TRBV28 and J usage is TRBJ1-4; tentative D call: TRBD1 (5 bases). The germline gives CDR1 MDHEN, CDR2 SYDVKM. Trimming left V 7 bases short and J 5 bases short, with 14 bases between. The length of the CDR3 is 14 residues. DNA of the CDR3: TGTGCCAGCACTACGACGGGGGTCAATGAAAAACTGTTTTTT. It codes for CASTTTGVNEKLFF.

This clone has a handful of counts. The chain combines TRBV2 with TRBJ2-7; 9 nucleotides agree with TRBD1. Germline CDR1 SNHLY, CDR2 FYNNEI. Losses at the gene ends were 7 bases for V and 7 bases for J; bases not matched to a gene: 11. This CDR3 contains 14 residues. CDR3 in amino acids: CASTGQGTSTEQYF. The CDR3 DNA sequence: TGTGCCAGCACCGGACAGGGGACCTCTACGGAGCAGTACTTC.

The rearrangement joins TRBV6-5 to TRBJ1-4; 8 bases align to TRBD1. CDR1 is MNHEY, CDR2 SVGAGI, per germline. The V gene end was trimmed by 6 bases and the J gene end by 5 bases; junction bases not matched to a gene: 8. This CDR3 contains 15 residues. The CDR3 bases are TGTGCCAGCAGACTGCCTGGGACAGGAAATGAAAAACTGTTTTTT. It specifies CASRLPGTGNEKLFF.

This chain uses TRBV15 with TRBJ1-2; D gene uncertain. Trimming cost V 0 bases and J 4 bases, with 3 bases left between them. The CDR3 has 12 residues. Germline V gene sequence: CDR1 LNHNV, CDR2 YYDKDF (reference sequence). The CDR3, as DNA: TGTGCCACCAGCAGAGATATCTATGGCTACACCTTC. Its translation is CATSRDIYGYTF.

The rearrangement links TRBV7-7 to TRBJ2-5; weak D call: TRBD2 (5 bases). CDR1 SSHAT and CDR2 FNYEAQ come from the germline V gene (reference sequence). V lost 4 bases, J lost 2 bases, and 8 bases lay in between. The CDR3 contains 13 residues. DNA of the CDR3: TGTGCCAGCAGCTCGGGAACACAAGAGACCCAGTACTTC. This gives the protein CASSSGTQETQYF.

The chain recombines TRBV10-1 with TRBJ2-7; 10 bases agree with TRBD1. CDR1 and CDR2 from the germline V gene are WNHNN and SYGVQD (reference sequence). The CDR3 runs to 14 residues. J was trimmed by 4 bases and V by 5 bases; bases with no gene match: 5. CDR3 loop: CASSPGQGPYEQYF. DNA of the CDR3: TGCGCCAGCAGTCCGGGACAGGGGCCGTACGAGCAGTACTTC.

In its sample, this clone is medium-sized. The rearrangement uses TRBV2 and TRBJ2-7; possible D gene TRBD2, 6 bases. Trimming took 4 bases from V and 3 from J, leaving 13 bases between them. CDR3 length equals 14 residues. CDR1 SNHLY and CDR2 FYNNEI come from the germline V gene. The CDR3 here is CASSARTGDYEQYF. CDR3 coding DNA: TGTGCCAGCAGTGCACGGACGGGGGACTACGAGCAGTACTTC. Combining the CDR3 with reference TRBV2 and TRBJ2-7 gives the whole variable domain EPEVTQTPSHQVTQMGQEVILRCVPISNHLYFYWYRQILGQKVEFLVSFYNNEISEKSEIFDDQFSVERPDGSNFTLKIRSTKLEDSAMYFCASSARTGDYEQYFGPGTRLTVT.

J is TRBJ2-7 and V is TRBV18; D is possibly TRBD1 (6 bases). V was pared by 6 bases and J by 4 bases, with 16 bases between. The CDR3 is 14 residues long. Germline-derived CDR1 and CDR2 are KGHSH and LQKENI. DNA of the CDR3: TGTGCCAGCTCCCCGGGCCTAGGGGGTTACGAGCAGTACTTC. It yields the protein CASSPGLGGYEQYF.

This clone was counted a few times. This chain connects TRBV30 to TRBJ1-1, with D unclear. The germline V gene encodes CDR1 GTSNPN and CDR2 SVGIG (reference sequence). Trimming took 4 bases from V and 1 from J, leaving 10 bases between them. The CDR3 totals 13 residues. The DNA of the CDR3 is TGTGCCTGGACGAGTCGTCGGAACACTGAAGCTTTCTTT. Protein product: CAWTSRRNTEAFF.

The chain joins TRBV27 to TRBJ1-1, with D perhaps TRBD1 (6 bases). The CDR3 runs 15 residues. Per the germline V gene, CDR1 is MNHEY and CDR2 is SMNVEV (reference sequence). V was pared by 1 base and J by 0 bases, with 9 bases between. As DNA, the CDR3 is TGTGCCAGCAGTTTATGGGGGCAGCTGAACACTGAAGCTTTCTTT. Translation gives CASSLWGQLNTEAFF.

V gene TRBV21-1 combines with J gene TRBJ2-6; the DNA was not compared with TRBD1, the D call given in the table. TRBV21-1 is annotated as a pseudogene. The CDR3 spans 22 residues. CDR3 in amino acids: CASSNENRPQRDPISGANVLTF. The CDR3 nucleotides read TGTGCCAGCAGCAATGAGAACAGGCCCCAACGCGACCCGATTTCGGGGGCCAACGTCCTGACTTTC.

V usage is TRBV24-1 and J usage is TRBJ2-1; 7 nucleotides line up with TRBD1. V dropped 4 bases and J dropped 0; count of bases not matched to a gene: 8. The CDR3 extends over 17 amino acids. CDR1 and CDR2 from the germline V gene are KGHDR and SFDVKD. Written as DNA, the CDR3 is TGTGCCACCAGTGACCTGACAGGGCCGAGCTCCTACAATGAGCAGTTCTTC. Its protein product is CATSDLTGPSSYNEQFF.

This chain uses TRBV30 with TRBJ1-2, with 9 bases identical to TRBD1. The CDR3 is 17 amino acids. Looked up from germline, CDR1 is GTSNPN and CDR2 is SVGIG (reference sequence). With 5 bases clipped from V and 4 bases from J, the junction kept 17 bases outside the gene matches. CDR3: CAWPRRDRELTSYGYTF. The CDR3 DNA reads TGTGCCTGGCCCCGCCGGGACAGGGAACTAACTAGCTATGGCTACACCTTC.